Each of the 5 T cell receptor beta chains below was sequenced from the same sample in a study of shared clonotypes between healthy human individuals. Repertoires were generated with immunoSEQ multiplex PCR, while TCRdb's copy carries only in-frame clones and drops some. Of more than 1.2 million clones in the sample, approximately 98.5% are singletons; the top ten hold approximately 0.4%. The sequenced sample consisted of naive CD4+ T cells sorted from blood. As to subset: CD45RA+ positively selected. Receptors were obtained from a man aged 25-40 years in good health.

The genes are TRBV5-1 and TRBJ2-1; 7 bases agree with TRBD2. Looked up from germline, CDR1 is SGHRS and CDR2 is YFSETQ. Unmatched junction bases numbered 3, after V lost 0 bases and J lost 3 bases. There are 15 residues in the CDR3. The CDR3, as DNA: TGCGCCAGCAGCTTGGCGACTAGCAACTACAATGAGCAGTTCTTC. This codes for CASSLATSNYNEQFF.

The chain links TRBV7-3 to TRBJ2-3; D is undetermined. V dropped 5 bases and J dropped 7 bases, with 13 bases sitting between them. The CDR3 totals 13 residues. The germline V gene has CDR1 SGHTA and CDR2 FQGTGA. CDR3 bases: TGTGCCAGCAGCGAACCGGGCATTTATACGCAGTATTTT. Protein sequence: CASSEPGIYTQYF.

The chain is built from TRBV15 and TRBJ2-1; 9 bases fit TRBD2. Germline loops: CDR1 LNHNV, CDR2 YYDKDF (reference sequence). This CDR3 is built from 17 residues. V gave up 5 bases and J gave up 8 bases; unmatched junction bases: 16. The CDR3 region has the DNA TGTGCCACCAGCTCCCGGATAGCGGGAGCAATCGGGGATGAGCAGTTCTTC. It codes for CATSSRIAGAIGDEQFF.

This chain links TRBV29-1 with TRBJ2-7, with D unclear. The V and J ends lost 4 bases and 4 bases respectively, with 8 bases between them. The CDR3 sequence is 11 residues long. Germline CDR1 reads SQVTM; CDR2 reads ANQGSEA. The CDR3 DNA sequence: TGCAGCGTTGTACTTAATTACGAGCAGTACTTC. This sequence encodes CSVVLNYEQYF.

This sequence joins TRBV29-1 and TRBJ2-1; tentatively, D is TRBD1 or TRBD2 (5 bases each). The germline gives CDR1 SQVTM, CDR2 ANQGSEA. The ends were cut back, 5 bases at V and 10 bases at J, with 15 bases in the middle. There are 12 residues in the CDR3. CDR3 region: CSVLFRGSEQFF. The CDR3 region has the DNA TGCAGCGTTCTTTTCCGGGGCTCCGAGCAGTTCTTC.